The rows below give T cell receptor beta chains drawn from one sample of a study of cytomegalovirus exposure and HLA in healthy donors. Here immunoSEQ multiplex PCR was the method, and the copy in TCRdb shows in-frame clones only, minus some. The repertoire includes 100,000 to 150,000 clones, 70% to 85% of them detected once, and about 1.8% sits in the top ten. Sequencing used PBMCs. All receptors come from a man aged 18 to 30 in good health and CMV-seronegative. Each CDR3 is given with its conserved first and last residue. Each record gives: CDR3 length, V gene, clone size, D gene, J gene, CDR3 protein, CDR3 DNA. A D gene is named only where the DNA matches it firmly. Rows give clone size only sometimes, using once, few, many, or a class for an expanded clone.

>14|TRBV7-3|.|.|TRBJ1-1
CASSPSRGNTEAFF
TGTGCCAGCAGCCCCTCGCGGGGGAACACTGAAGCTTTCTTT
>14|TRBV14|.|.|TRBJ2-1
CASSQGPQGQEQFF
TGTGCCAGCAGCCAAGGCCCCCAGGGGCAAGAGCAGTTCTTC
>12|TRBV7-3|.|.|TRBJ2-3
CASSSAGDTQYF
TGTGCCAGCAGCTCCGCGGGAGATACGCAGTATTTT
>12|TRBV19|.|.|TRBJ1-1
CASSGGAIEAFF
TGTGCCAGTAGTGGGGGGGCGATTGAAGCTTTCTTT
>17|TRBV5-1|once|TRBD1|TRBJ2-2
CASSRIGQGANTGELFF
TGCGCCAGCAGCCGAATTGGACAGGGGGCTAACACCGGGGAGCTGTTTTTT
>15|TRBV7-9|.|TRBD1|TRBJ2-1
CASSYRTGGIDEQFF
TGTGCCAGCAGCTATCGGACAGGGGGCATAGATGAGCAGTTCTTC
>15|TRBV4-2|.|.|TRBJ2-5
CASSQDGSVQETQYF
TGTGCCAGCAGCCAAGATGGCAGCGTCCAAGAGACCCAGTACTTC
>15|TRBV5-1|.|.|TRBJ2-7
CASSLAYFTAYEQYF
TGCGCCAGCAGCTTGGCCTACTTTACCGCCTACGAGCAGTACTTC
>16|TRBV5-4|.|.|TRBJ1-1
CASSLELHSPNTEAFF
TGTGCCAGCAGCTTGGAGCTCCACAGCCCGAACACTGAAGCTTTCTTT
>13|TRBV6-6|.|TRBD1|TRBJ2-1
CASSWDRYNEQFF
TGTGCCAGCAGTTGGGACAGGTACAATGAGCAGTTCTTC
>16|TRBV11-2|.|.|TRBJ2-4
CASSLDPGLAKNIQYF
TGTGCCAGCAGCTTAGACCCGGGACTAGCCAAAAACATTCAGTACTTC
>18|TRBV15|.|TRBD2|TRBJ2-3
CATSRERASGGSTDTQYF
TGTGCCACCAGCAGAGAACGGGCTAGCGGGGGTAGCACAGATACGCAGTATTTT
>15|TRBV2|.|TRBD1|TRBJ2-7
CASSLDRGGTYEQYF
TGTGCCAGCAGTCTGGACAGGGGAGGAACCTACGAGCAGTACTTC
>11|TRBV6-1|.|.|TRBJ1-2
CASSAQGASTF
TGTGCCAGCAGTGCACAGGGAGCCTCCACCTTC
>13|TRBV6-5|few|.|TRBJ1-2
CASSVQGWNGYTF
TGTGCCAGCAGTGTCCAGGGGTGGAATGGCTACACCTTC
>14|TRBV6-5|.|TRBD1|TRBJ2-1
CASNYLPGGHEQFF
TGTGCCAGCAATTATCTCCCAGGGGGCCATGAGCAGTTCTTC
>17|TRBV5-1|few|TRBD1|TRBJ1-6
CASSFDVRDRVNSPLHF
TGCGCCAGCAGTTTCGATGTTCGGGACAGGGTTAATTCACCCCTCCACTTT
>15|TRBV4-1|.|TRBD1|TRBJ2-5
CASSQLLQGRRTQYF
TGCGCCAGCAGCCAACTTCTACAGGGGCGTCGGACCCAGTACTTC
>14|TRBV2|.|TRBD1|TRBJ2-7
CASSRQGSLYEQYF
TGTGCCAGCAGCCGACAGGGATCCCTCTACGAGCAGTACTTC
>15|TRBV7-2|.|TRBD2|TRBJ2-3
CASSLVAGGPDTQYF
TGTGCCAGCAGCTTAGTGGCGGGGGGGCCAGATACGCAGTATTTT
>14|TRBV6-5|.|TRBD1|TRBJ1-2
CASSRDRDFYGYTF
TGTGCCAGCAGCCGGGACAGAGACTTCTATGGCTACACCTTC
>15|TRBV7-4|.|TRBD2|TRBJ2-1
CASSLARAGDNEQFF
TGTGCCAGCAGCTTAGCTCGAGCGGGGGACAATGAGCAGTTCTTC
>11|TRBV27|once|.|TRBJ2-7
CASSSLTSVYF
TGTGCCAGCAGTTCTTTGACATCCGTGTACTTC
>16|TRBV28|.|TRBD1|TRBJ2-3
CASSRDRGTGLDTQYF
TGTGCCAGCAGCCGCGACAGGGGCACGGGACTAGATACGCAGTATTTT
>12|TRBV6-5|medium-sized|TRBD1|TRBJ1-1
CASRTGGTEAFF
TGTGCCAGCAGAACAGGGGGCACTGAAGCTTTCTTT
>15|TRBV6-4|few|.|TRBJ1-4
CASSGTDGPNEKLFF
TGTGCCAGCAGTGGGACAGACGGCCCTAATGAAAAACTGTTTTTT
>13|TRBV10-3|.|TRBD2|TRBJ2-3
CASLGLATDTQYF
TGTGCCAGCCTTGGACTAGCCACAGATACGCAGTATTTT
>15|TRBV15|.|.|TRBJ1-3
CATSRDYGGENTIYF
TGTGCCACCAGCAGAGATTACGGGGGGGAGAACACCATATATTTT
>15|TRBV7-7|.|TRBD2|TRBJ2-1
CASSLAGGIYNEQFF
TGTGCCAGCAGCCTAGCGGGGGGGATTTACAATGAGCAGTTCTTC
>11|TRBV7-9|.|.|TRBJ1-1
CASSFGGEAFF
TGTGCCAGCAGCTTTGGAGGTGAAGCTTTCTTT
>15|TRBV7-3|few|TRBD1|TRBJ2-2
CASSPRQGITGELFF
TGTGCCAGCAGCCCTAGACAGGGAATCACCGGGGAGCTGTTTTTT
>16|TRBV9|.|TRBD2|TRBJ2-3
CASSVDKRGRTDTQYF
TGTGCCAGCAGCGTAGACAAGCGGGGTCGTACAGATACGCAGTATTTT
>16|TRBV29-1|.|TRBD1|TRBJ1-2
CSVGDRGLQTNYGYTF
TGCAGCGTAGGGGACAGGGGTCTACAGACTAACTATGGCTACACCTTC
>15|TRBV6-6|.|.|TRBJ1-2
CASSYTRGEVYGYTF
TGTGCCAGCAGTTACACCCGGGGTGAAGTCTATGGCTACACCTTC
>13|TRBV7-6|.|.|TRBJ2-2
CASSAHGLGELFF
TGTGCCAGCAGCGCCCATGGGCTCGGGGAGCTGTTTTTT
>14|TRBV7-2|.|TRBD1|TRBJ1-6
CASTGGQNNSPLHF
TGTGCCAGCACAGGGGGACAGAATAATTCACCCCTCCACTTT
>15|TRBV6-1|.|TRBD1|TRBJ1-2
CASIGTGYFNYGYTF
TGTGCCAGCATCGGGACAGGGTATTTTAACTATGGCTACACCTTC
>15|TRBV2|.|TRBD2|TRBJ2-3
CASRGRGGIPDTQYF
TGTGCCAGCAGGGGGCGGGGGGGCATCCCAGATACGCAGTATTTT
>13|TRBV27|.|TRBD1|TRBJ2-7
CASGTASSYEQYF
TGTGCCAGCGGGACAGCATCCTCCTACGAGCAGTACTTC
>13|TRBV29-1|few|.|TRBJ1-5
CSVRQGRNQPQHF
TGCAGCGTTAGGCAGGGCCGCAATCAGCCCCAGCATTTT
>14|TRBV6-5|.|.|TRBJ2-2
CASSYLATDGELFF
TGTGCCAGCAGTTATTTGGCGACTGACGGGGAGCTGTTTTTT
>15|TRBV5-1|.|TRBD1|TRBJ2-1
CASSLGQGTYNEQFF
TGCGCCAGCAGCTTGGGACAGGGTACCTACAATGAGCAGTTCTTC
>22|TRBV14|.|TRBD2|TRBJ2-3
CASSRLRNVLAGGTKGTDTQYF
TGTGCCAGCAGCCGACTAAGAAACGTATTAGCGGGGGGGACGAAGGGCACAGATACGCAGTATTTT
>14|TRBV5-6|.|.|TRBJ1-2
CASSLQGKNYGYTF
TGTGCCAGCAGCCTACAGGGAAAGAACTATGGCTACACCTTC
>15|TRBV27|.|.|TRBJ1-4
CASTQSGGNKGKLFF
TGTGCCAGCACCCAATCGGGAGGGAATAAGGGAAAACTGTTTTTT
>15|TRBV27|once|.|TRBJ2-3
CASSLARARTDTQYF
TGTGCCAGCAGTCTTGCCAGGGCCCGCACAGATACGCAGTATTTT
>15|TRBV27|.|TRBD2|TRBJ2-1
CASSLLGGGNNEQFF
TGTGCCAGCAGTCTCCTCGGCGGGGGTAACAATGAGCAGTTCTTC
>15|TRBV14|.|.|TRBJ1-1
CASSPRTARNTEAFF
TGTGCCAGCAGCCCCAGGACAGCGAGGAACACTGAAGCTTTCTTT
>12|TRBV6-6|.|.|TRBJ1-5
CASWGGIQPQHF
TGTGCCAGCTGGGGGGGTATTCAGCCCCAGCATTTT
>15|TRBV6-1|.|TRBD2|TRBJ2-1
CASTDGGGGRFEQFF
TGTGCCAGCACCGATGGTGGGGGGGGGAGGTTTGAGCAGTTCTTC
>12|TRBV7-2|.|.|TRBJ2-2
CASTLRGGELFF
TGTGCCAGCACCCTACGGGGCGGGGAGCTGTTTTTT
>15|TRBV7-9|few|.|TRBJ1-1
CASSLARDQNTEAFF
TGTGCCAGCAGCTTAGCGCGGGATCAGAACACTGAAGCTTTCTTT
>16|TRBV4-3|.|.|TRBJ2-3
CASSQRASFSTDTQYF
TGCGCCAGCAGCCAAAGAGCGTCCTTTAGCACAGATACGCAGTATTTT
>15|TRBV5-1|.|TRBD2|TRBJ2-7
CASSPPRAGGDEQYF
TGCGCCAGCAGCCCGCCGCGGGCGGGGGGGGATGAGCAGTACTTC
>13|TRBV21-1|.|.|TRBJ1-2
CASSKAGPFCYTF
TGTGCCAGCAGCAAAGCGGGCCCATTTTGCTACACCTTC